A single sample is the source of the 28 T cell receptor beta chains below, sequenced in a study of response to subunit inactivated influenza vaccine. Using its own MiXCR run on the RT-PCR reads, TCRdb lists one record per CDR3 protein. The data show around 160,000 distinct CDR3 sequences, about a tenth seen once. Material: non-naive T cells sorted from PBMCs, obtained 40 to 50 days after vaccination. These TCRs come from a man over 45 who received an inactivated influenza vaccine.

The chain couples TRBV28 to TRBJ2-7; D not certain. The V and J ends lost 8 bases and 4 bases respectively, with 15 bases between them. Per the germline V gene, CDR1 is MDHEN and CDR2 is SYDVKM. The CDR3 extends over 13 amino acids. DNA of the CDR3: TGTGCCAGCCAACGCGGCCGATTATACGAGCAGTACTTC. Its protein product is CASQRGRLYEQYF.

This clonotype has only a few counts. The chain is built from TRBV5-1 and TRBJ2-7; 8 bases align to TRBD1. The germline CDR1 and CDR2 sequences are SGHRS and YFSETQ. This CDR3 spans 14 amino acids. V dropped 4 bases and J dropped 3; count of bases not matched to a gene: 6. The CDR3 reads CASSVGQGNYEQYF. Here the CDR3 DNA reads TGCGCCAGCAGCGTAGGACAGGGAAACTACGAGCAGTACTTC.

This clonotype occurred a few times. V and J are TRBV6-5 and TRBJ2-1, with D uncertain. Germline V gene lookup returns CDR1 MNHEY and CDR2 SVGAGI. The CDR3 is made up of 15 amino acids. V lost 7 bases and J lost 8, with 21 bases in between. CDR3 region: CASTLLYSDRDEQFF. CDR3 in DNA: TGTGCCAGCACTTTACTTTACTCGGACCGGGATGAGCAGTTCTTC.

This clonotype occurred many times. The CDR3 sequence: CASSLTSLARDSYEQYF. The CDR3 DNA sequence: TGCGCCAGCAGCCTGACATCGCTCGCCAGGGATTCCTACGAGCAGTACTTC. J is TRBJ2-7 and V is TRBV4-1; D might be TRBD1 (5 bases). From germline, CDR1 is MGHRA and CDR2 YSYEKL. The V end lost 4 bases, the J end lost 1 base, and 20 bases lay between the germline ends. CDR3 length: 17 amino acids.

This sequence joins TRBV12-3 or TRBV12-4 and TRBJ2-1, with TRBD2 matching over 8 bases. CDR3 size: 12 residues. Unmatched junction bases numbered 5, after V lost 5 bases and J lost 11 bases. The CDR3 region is CASSGPGGKQFF. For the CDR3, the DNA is TGTGCCAGCAGTGGACCGGGGGGGAAGCAGTTCTTC.

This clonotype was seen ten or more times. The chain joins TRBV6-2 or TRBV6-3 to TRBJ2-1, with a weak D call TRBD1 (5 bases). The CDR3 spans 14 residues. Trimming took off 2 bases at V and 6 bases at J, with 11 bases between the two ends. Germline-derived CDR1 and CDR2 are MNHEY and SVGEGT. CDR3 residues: CASSYIAGSNEQFF. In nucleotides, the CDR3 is TGTGCCAGCAGTTACATCGCAGGGTCCAATGAGCAGTTCTTC.

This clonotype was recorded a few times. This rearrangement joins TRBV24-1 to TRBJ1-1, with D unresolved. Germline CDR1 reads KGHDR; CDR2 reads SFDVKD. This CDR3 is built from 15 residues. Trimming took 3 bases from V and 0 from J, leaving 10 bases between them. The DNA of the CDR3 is TGTGCCACCAGTGATGGAGCCCGAATGAACACTGAAGCTTTCTTT. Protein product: CATSDGARMNTEAFF.

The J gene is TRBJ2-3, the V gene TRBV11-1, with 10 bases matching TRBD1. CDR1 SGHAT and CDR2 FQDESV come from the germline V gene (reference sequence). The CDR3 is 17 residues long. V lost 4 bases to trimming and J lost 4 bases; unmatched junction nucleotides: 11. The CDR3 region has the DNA TGTGCCAGCAGCTACCAACACGGGACAGGGGTTTCAGATACGCAGTATTTT. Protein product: CASSYQHGTGVSDTQYF.

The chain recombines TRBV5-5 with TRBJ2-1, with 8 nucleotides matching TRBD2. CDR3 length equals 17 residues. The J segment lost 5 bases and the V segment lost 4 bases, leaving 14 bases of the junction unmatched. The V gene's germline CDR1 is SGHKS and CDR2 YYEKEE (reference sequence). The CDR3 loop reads CASSGRGAGAGDNEQFF. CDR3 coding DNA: TGTGCCAGCAGCGGGCGGGGGGCAGGGGCCGGAGACAATGAGCAGTTCTTC. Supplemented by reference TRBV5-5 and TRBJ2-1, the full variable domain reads DAGVTQSPTHLIKTRGQQVTLRCSPISGHKSVSWYQQVLGQGPQFIFQYYEKEERGRGNFPDRFSARQFPNYSSELNVNALLLGDSALYLCASSGRGAGAGDNEQFFGPGTRLTVL.

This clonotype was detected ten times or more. CDR3 in DNA: TGTGCCAGCAGCGTAGCGATAGGGAGTAATGAGCAGTTCTTC. It specifies CASSVAIGSNEQFF. V and J are TRBV9 and TRBJ2-1, with D possibly being TRBD2 (5 bases). Between the trimmed V and J ends, which lost 0 bases and 7 bases, there was a span of 11 bases. CDR3 length: 14 amino acids. CDR1 is SGDLS, CDR2 YYNGEE, per germline.

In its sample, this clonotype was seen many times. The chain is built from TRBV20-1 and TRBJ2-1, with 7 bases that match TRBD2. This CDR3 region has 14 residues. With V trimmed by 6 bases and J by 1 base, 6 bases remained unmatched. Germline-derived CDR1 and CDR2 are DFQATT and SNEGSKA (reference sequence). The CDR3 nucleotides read TGCAGTGCCGAGCTAGCGGCTTCCTACAATGAGCAGTTCTTC. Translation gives CSAELAASYNEQFF.

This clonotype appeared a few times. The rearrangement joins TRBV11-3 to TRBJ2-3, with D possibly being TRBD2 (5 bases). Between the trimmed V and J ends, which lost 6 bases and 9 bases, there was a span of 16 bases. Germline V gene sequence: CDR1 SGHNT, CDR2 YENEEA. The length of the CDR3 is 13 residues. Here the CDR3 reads CASSLFLGETQYF. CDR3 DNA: TGTGCCAGCAGTCTCTTCCTCGGGGAAACGCAGTATTTT.

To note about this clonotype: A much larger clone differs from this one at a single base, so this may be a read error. The CDR3 reads CASSKYGSQRVGELFF. The DNA of the CDR3 is TGTGCCAGCTCAAAATACGGGAGTCAACGGGTCGGGGAGCTGTTTTTT. This chain uses TRBV7-3 with TRBJ2-2; D may be TRBD2 (6 bases). Per the germline V gene, CDR1 is SGHTA and CDR2 is FQGTGA. V was cut by 8 bases and J by 7 bases, with 23 bases left in between. This CDR3 contains 16 residues.

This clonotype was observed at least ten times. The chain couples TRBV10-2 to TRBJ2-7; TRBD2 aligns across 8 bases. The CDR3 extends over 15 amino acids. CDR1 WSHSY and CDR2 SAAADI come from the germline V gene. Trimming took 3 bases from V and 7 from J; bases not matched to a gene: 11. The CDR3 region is CASSETPGGAGEQYF. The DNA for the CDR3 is TGCGCCAGCAGTGAAACCCCGGGGGGGGCTGGGGAGCAGTACTTC.

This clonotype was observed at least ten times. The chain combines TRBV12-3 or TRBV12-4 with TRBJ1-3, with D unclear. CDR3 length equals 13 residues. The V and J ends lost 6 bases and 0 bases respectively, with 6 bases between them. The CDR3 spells CASRQTSGNTIYF. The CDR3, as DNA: TGTGCCAGCAGACAGACCTCTGGAAACACCATATATTTT.

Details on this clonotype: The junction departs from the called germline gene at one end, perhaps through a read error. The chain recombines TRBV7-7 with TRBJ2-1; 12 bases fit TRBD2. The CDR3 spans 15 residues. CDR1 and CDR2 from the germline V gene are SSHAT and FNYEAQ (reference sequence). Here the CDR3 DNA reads TGTGCTAGCAGCCCTAGCGGGGGGGGATCCAATGAGCAGTTCTTC. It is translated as CASSPSGGGSNEQFF.

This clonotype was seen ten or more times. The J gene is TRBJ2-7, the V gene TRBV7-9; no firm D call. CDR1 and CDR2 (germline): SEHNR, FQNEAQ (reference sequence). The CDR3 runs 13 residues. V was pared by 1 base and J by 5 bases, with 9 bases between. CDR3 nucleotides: TGTGCCAGCAGCTTAGGTTGGTCCGACGAGCAGTACTTC. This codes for CASSLGWSDEQYF.

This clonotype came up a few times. DNA of the CDR3: TGTGCCAGCCAAAGGGGTAGCGGGAGGTCTGATACGCAGTATTTT. The encoded protein is CASQRGSGRSDTQYF. The chain is built from TRBV7-2 and TRBJ2-3; 10 bases map to TRBD2. Germline trimming cut 8 bases from V and 6 bases from J; bases unmatched to any gene: 11. CDR1 SGHTA and CDR2 FQGNSA come from the germline V gene. The CDR3 sequence is 15 residues long.

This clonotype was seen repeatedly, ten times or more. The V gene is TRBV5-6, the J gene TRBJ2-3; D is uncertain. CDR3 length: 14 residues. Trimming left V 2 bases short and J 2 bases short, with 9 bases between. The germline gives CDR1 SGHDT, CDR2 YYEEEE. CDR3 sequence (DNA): TGTGCCAGCAGCTTAGAAAACCCCACAGATACGCAGTATTTT. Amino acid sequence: CASSLENPTDTQYF.

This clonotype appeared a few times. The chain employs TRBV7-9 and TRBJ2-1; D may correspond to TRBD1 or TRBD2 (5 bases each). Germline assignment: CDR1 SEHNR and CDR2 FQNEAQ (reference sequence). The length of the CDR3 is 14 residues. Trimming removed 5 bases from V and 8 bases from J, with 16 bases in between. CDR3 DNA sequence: TGTGCCAGCAGCCCCGAGGGGCAGCGGCATGAGCAGTTCTTC. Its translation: CASSPEGQRHEQFF.

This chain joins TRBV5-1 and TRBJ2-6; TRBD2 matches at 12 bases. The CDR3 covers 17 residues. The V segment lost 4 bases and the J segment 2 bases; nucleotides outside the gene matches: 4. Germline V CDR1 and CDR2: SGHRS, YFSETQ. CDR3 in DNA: TGCGCCAGCAGCACCCTAGCGGGGGGGCCTGGGGCCAACGTCCTGACTTTC. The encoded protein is CASSTLAGGPGANVLTF.

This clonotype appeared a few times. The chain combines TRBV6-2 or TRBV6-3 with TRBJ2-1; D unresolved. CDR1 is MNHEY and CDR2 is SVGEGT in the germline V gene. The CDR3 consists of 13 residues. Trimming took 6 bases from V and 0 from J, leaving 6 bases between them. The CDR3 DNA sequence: TGTGCCAGCAGGCCGGACTCCTACAATGAGCAGTTCTTC. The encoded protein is CASRPDSYNEQFF.

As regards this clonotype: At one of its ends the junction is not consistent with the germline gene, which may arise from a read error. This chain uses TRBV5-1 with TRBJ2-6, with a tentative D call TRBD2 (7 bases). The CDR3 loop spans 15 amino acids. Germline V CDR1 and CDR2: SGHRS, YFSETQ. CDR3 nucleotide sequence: TGCGCCAGCAGTTTGGGGGGGCATGGGGCCAACGTCCTGACTTTC. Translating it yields CASSLGGHGANVLTF.

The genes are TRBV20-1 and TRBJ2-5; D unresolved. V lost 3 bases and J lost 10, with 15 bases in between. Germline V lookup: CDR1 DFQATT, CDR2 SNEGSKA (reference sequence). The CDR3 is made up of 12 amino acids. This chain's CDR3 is CSARGPPVDQYF. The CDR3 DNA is TGCAGTGCTAGGGGCCCACCCGTTGACCAGTACTTC.

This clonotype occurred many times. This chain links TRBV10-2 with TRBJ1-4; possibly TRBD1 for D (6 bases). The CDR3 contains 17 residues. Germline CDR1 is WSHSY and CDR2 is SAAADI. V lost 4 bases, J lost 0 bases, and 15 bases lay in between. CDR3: CASSAGHLLATNEKLFF. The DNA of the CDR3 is TGCGCCAGCAGTGCGGGACACCTCCTTGCAACTAATGAAAAACTGTTTTTT.

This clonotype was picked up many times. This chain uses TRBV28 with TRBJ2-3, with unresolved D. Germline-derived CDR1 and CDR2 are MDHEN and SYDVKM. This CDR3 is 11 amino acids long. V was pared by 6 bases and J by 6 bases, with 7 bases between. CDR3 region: CASRSPDTQYF. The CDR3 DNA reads TGTGCCAGCAGGTCACCCGATACGCAGTATTTT.

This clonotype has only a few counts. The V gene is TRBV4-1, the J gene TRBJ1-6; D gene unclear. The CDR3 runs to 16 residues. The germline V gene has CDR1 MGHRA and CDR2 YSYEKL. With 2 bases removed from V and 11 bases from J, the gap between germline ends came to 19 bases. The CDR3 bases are TGCGCCAGCAGCCAAACCGTAATATCGAACTTCGCACCCCTCCACTTT. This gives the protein CASSQTVISNFAPLHF.

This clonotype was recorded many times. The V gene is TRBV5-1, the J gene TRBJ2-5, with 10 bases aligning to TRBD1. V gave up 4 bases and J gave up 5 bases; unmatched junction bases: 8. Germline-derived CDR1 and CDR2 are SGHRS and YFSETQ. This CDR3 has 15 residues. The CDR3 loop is CASSTGQGRGETQYF. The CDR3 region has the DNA TGCGCCAGCAGCACGGGACAGGGGAGAGGGGAGACCCAGTACTTC.